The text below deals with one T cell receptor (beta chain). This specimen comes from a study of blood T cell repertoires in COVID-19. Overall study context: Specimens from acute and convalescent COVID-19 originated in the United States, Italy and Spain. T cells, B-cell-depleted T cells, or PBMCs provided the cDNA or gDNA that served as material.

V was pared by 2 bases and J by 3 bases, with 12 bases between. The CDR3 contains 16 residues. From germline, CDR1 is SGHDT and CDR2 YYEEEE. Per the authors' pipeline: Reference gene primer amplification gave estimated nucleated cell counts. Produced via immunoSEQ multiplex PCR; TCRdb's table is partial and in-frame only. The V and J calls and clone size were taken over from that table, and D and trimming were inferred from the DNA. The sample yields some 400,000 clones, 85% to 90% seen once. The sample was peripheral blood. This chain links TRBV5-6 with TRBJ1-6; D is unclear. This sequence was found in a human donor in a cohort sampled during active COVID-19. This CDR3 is CASSFREVFYNSPLHF. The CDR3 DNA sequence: TGTGCCAGCAGCTTCCGCGAGGTTTTCTATAATTCACCCCTCCACTTT.